This T cell receptor beta chain was found in a study of control samples from healthy donors and cancer patients. Trimming shortened V by 1 base and J by 3 bases, and 10 bases separated the two germline ends. CDR3 size: 15 residues. Germline V CDR1 and CDR2: LNHDA, SQIVND (reference sequence). Generated by immunoSEQ multiplex PCR, the TCRdb table keeps only in-frame clones and is missing some. The repertoire holds 400,000 to 500,000 clones, approximately 90% seen once, with 6% to 7% in the top ten. V gene TRBV19 combines with J gene TRBJ2-4, with D unclear. The sample was PBMCs. This sequence was found in a man aged 35 to 55 with head and neck cancer. This CDR3 reads CASSIGQARKNIQYF. CDR3 sequence (DNA): TGTGCCAGTAGTATAGGCCAGGCCCGCAAAAACATTCAGTACTTC.